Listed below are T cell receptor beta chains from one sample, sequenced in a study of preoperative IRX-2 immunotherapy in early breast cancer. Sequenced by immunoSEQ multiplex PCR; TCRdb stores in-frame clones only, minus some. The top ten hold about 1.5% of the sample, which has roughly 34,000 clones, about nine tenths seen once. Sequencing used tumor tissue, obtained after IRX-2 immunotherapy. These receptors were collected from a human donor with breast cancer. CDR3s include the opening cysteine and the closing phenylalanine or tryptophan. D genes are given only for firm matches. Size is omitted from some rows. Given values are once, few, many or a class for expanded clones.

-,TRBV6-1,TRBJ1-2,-,CASSEAGTGKGGYTF,TGTGCCAGCAGTGAAGCCGGGACGGGAAAAGGTGGCTACACCTTC
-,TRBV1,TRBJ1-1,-,CASSQLDRGTEAFF,TGCGCCAGCAGCCAATTGGACAGGGGCACTGAAGCTTTCTTT
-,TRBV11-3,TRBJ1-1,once,CASSERSGDTEAFF,TGTGCCAGCAGCGAACGTTCAGGGGACACTGAAGCTTTCTTT
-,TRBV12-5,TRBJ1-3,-,CAIAPGSGNTIYF,TGTGCCATAGCCCCAGGCTCTGGAAACACCATATATTTT
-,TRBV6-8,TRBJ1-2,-,CASSEVAGDGYTF,TGTGCCAGCAGTGAGGTTGCAGGGGATGGCTACACCTTC
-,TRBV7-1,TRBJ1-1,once,CASRPEPGNTEAFF,TGTGCCAGCAGACCCGAGCCGGGGAACACTGAAGCTTTCTTT
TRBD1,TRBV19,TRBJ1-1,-,CASSRGTGLRTEAFF,TGTGCCAGTAGTCGGGGGACAGGGCTGAGAACTGAAGCTTTCTTT
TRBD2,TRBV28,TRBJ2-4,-,CASTTLAGGQYF,TGTGCCAGCACCACACTAGCGGGAGGACAGTACTTC
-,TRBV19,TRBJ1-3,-,CASSLREFIGNTIYF,TGTGCCAGTAGCCTCAGGGAGTTTATAGGAAACACCATATATTTT
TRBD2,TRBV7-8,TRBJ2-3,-,CASSLGGMDTQYF,TGTGCCAGCAGCCTGGGGGGGATGGATACGCAGTATTTT
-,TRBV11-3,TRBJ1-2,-,CASSRQTGQNYGYTF,TGTGCCAGCAGCCGCCAAACGGGACAAAACTATGGCTACACCTTC
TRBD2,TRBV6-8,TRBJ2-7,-,CASRNAGVSYEQYF,TGTGCCAGCAGAAACGCGGGAGTCTCTTACGAGCAGTACTTC
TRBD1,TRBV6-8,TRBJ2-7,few,CASSHRDSNYEQYF,TGTGCCAGCAGTCACCGGGACAGCAACTACGAGCAGTACTTC
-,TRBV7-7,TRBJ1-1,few,CASSLWSRVGVNIEAFF,TGTGCCAGCAGCTTATGGAGCCGGGTAGGCGTGAACATTGAAGCTTTCTTT
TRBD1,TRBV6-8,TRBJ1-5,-,CASSYDRAQPQHF,TGTGCCAGCAGTTACGACAGGGCCCAGCCCCAGCATTTT
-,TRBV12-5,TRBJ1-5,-,CASNRRADSNQPQHF,TGTGCCAGCAATCGACGGGCCGATAGCAATCAGCCCCAGCATTTT
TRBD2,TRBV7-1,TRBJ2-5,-,CASSCRLAKLQETQYF,TGTGCCAGCAGCTGTAGACTAGCGAAACTTCAAGAGACCCAGTACTTC
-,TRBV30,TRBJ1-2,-,CASDPDRVGHGYTF,TGTGCCTCGGACCCCGATAGGGTAGGACATGGCTACACCTTC
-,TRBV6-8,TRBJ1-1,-,CASHGGSGEAFF,TGTGCCAGCCATGGGGGAAGCGGTGAAGCTTTCTTT
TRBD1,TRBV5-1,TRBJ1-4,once,CASSDDRAVEKLFF,TGCGCCAGCAGCGACGACAGGGCTGTTGAAAAACTGTTTTTT
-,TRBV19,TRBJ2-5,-,CASSKRGWETQYF,TGTGCCAGTAGTAAGAGGGGTTGGGAGACCCAGTACTTC
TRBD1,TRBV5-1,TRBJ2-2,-,CASSVDRVKTGELFF,TGCGCCAGCAGCGTGGACAGGGTAAAGACCGGGGAGCTGTTTTTT
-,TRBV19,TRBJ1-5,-,CASSMGTGNQPQHF,TGTGCCAGTAGTATGGGGACCGGGAATCAGCCCCAGCATTTT
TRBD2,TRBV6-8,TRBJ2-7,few,CASSYSYSGRYEQYF,TGTGCCAGCAGTTACTCGTATAGCGGGAGGTACGAGCAGTACTTC
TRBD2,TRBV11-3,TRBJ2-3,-,CASSLRTSGTDTQYF,TGTGCCAGCAGCTTGCGGACTAGTGGAACAGATACGCAGTATTTT
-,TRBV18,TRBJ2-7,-,CASSIRETYEQYF,TGTGCCAGCTCGATCAGGGAAACCTACGAGCAGTACTTC
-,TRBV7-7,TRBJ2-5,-,CASSSRPSAQETQYF,TGTGCCAGCAGCTCGCGCCCTAGCGCGCAAGAGACCCAGTACTTC
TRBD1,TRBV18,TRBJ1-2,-,CASSRISPGQGHNYGYTF,TGTGCCAGCTCACGTATTTCACCGGGACAGGGGCACAACTATGGCTACACCTTC
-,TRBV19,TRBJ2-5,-,CASSIQGLQETQYF,TGTGCCAGTAGTATACAGGGGCTACAAGAGACCCAGTACTTC
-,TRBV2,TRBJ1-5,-,CASSTLQLGADNQPQHF,TGTGCCAGCAGCACCCTCCAGCTCGGGGCCGACAATCAGCCCCAGCATTTT
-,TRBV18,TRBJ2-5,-,CASSQGAGRETQYF,TGTGCCAGCTCACAAGGGGCCGGCAGGGAGACCCAGTACTTC
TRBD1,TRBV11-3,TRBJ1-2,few,CASSTTQGLGYGYTF,TGTGCCAGCAGCACGACACAGGGGCTGGGCTATGGCTACACCTTC
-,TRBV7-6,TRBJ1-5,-,CASSLIVTTNQPQHF,TGTGCCAGCAGCTTAATAGTAACTACCAATCAGCCCCAGCATTTT
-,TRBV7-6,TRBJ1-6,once,CASSPGGASSPLHF,TGTGCCAGCAGCCCCGGGGGGGCTTCTTCACCCCTCCACTTT
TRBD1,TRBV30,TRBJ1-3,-,CAWSIPAAGGAGNTIYF,TGTGCCTGGAGTATCCCGGCCGCAGGGGGGGCGGGAAACACCATATATTTT
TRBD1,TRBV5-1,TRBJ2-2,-,CASSARQGSTGELFF,TGCGCCAGCAGTGCCCGACAGGGGAGCACCGGGGAGCTGTTTTTT
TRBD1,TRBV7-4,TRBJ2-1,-,CASSPTGTGNNEQFF,TGTGCCAGCAGCCCCACCGGGACAGGGAACAATGAGCAGTTCTTC
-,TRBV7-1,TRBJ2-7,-,CASSSKTGPYEQYF,TGTGCCAGCAGCTCCAAGACAGGACCCTACGAGCAGTACTTC
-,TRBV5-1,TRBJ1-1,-,CASSLFRGNKNTEAFF,TGCGCCAGCAGCTTGTTTCGGGGGAACAAGAACACTGAAGCTTTCTTT
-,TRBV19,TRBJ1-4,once,CASRAGPINEKLFF,TGTGCCAGTAGGGCAGGGCCGATTAATGAAAAACTGTTTTTT
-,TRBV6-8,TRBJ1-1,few,CASRPLTVNTEAFF,TGTGCCAGCAGACCCCTGACAGTAAACACTGAAGCTTTCTTT
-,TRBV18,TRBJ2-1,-,CASSPSTLGVQQFF,TGTGCCAGCTCACCATCGACTCTAGGCGTTCAGCAGTTCTTC
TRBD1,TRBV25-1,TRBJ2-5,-,CASSGFRGQIQETQYF,TGTGCCAGCAGTGGCTTCAGGGGGCAGATCCAAGAGACCCAGTACTTC
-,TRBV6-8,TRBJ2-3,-,CASSPGGSGTDTQYF,TGTGCCAGCAGCCCTGGGGGTTCTGGCACAGATACGCAGTATTTT
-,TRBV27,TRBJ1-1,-,CASSTRRNTEAFF,TGTGCCAGCAGTACCCGACGGAACACTGAAGCTTTCTTT
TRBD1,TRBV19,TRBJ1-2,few,CATTGTGIEGYTF,TGTGCCACCACCGGGACAGGGATAGAGGGCTACACCTTC
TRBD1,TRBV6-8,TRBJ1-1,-,CASSYGTGTNTEAFF,TGTGCCAGCAGTTACGGGACAGGGACGAACACTGAAGCTTTCTTT
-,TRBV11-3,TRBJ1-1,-,CASSFWGTANTEAFF,TGTGCCAGCAGCTTTTGGGGGACGGCCAACACTGAAGCTTTCTTT
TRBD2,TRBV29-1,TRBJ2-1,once,CSVVTSGDNEQFF,TGCAGCGTTGTAACTAGCGGGGACAATGAGCAGTTCTTC